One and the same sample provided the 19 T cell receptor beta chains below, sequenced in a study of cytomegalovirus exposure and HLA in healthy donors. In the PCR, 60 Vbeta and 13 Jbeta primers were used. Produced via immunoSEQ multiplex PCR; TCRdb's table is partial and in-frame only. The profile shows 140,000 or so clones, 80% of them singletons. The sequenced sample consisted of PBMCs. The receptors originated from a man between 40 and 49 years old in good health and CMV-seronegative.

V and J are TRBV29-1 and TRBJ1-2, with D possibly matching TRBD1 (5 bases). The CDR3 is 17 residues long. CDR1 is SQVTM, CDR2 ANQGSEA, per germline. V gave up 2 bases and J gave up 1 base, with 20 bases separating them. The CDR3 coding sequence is TGCAGCGTTGAAACCGGTGTTTTGGGACTCCTTAACTATGGCTACACCTTC. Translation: CSVETGVLGLLNYGYTF.

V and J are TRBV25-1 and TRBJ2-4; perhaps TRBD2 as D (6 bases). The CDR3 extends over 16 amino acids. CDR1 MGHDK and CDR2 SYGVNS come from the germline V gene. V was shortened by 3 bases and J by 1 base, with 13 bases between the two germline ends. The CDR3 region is CASSERGGGAKNIQYF. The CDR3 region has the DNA TGTGCCAGCAGTGAGAGGGGAGGAGGGGCCAAAAACATTCAGTACTTC.

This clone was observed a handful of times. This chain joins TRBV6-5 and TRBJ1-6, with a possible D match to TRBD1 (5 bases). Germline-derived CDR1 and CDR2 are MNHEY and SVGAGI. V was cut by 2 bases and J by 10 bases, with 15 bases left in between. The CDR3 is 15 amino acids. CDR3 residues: CASSYSGTGSSPLHF. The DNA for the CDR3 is TGTGCCAGCAGTTACAGCGGGACTGGATCGTCACCCCTCCACTTT.

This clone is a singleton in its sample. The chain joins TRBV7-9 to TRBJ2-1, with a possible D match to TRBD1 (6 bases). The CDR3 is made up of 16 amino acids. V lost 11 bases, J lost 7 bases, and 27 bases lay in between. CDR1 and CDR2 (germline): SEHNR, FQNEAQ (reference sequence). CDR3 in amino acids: CAHRESQGRVMNEQFF. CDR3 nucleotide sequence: TGTGCCCACCGCGAGTCACAGGGTAGAGTAATGAATGAGCAGTTCTTC.

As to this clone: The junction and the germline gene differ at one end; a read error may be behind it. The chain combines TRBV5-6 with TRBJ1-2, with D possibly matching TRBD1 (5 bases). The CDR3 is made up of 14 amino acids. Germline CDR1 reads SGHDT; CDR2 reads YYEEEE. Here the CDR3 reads CASSGAGANYVYTF. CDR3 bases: TGTGCCAGCAGCGGGGCTGGGGCTAACTATGTCTACACCTTC.

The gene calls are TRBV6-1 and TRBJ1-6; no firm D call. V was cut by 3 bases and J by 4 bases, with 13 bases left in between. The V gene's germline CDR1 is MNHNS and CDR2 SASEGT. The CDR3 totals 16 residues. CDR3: CASSDSGLSYNSPLHF. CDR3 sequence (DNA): TGTGCCAGCAGTGATTCTGGCCTCTCTTATAATTCACCCCTCCACTTT.

CDR3 residues: CASSLASSYNEQFF. CDR3 nucleotides: TGTGCCAGCAGCTTAGCTAGCTCCTACAATGAGCAGTTCTTC. The V and J genes are TRBV7-8 and TRBJ2-1; no reliable D call. The V and J ends lost 0 bases and 0 bases respectively, with 3 bases between them. Germline CDR1 SGHVS, CDR2 FQNEAQ. CDR3 size: 14 residues.

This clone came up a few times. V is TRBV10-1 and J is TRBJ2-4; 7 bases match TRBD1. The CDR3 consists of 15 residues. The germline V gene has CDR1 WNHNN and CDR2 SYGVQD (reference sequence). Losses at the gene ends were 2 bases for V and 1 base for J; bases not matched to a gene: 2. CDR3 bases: TGCGCCAGCAGTGAGACACAGGGGGCCAAAAACATTCAGTACTTC. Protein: CASSETQGAKNIQYF.

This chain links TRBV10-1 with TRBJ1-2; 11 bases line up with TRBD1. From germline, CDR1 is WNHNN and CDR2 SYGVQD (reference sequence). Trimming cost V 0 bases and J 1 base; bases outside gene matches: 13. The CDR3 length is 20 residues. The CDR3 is CASSESLFRDRGNYNYGYTF. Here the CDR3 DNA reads TGCGCCAGCAGTGAGTCGCTTTTCCGGGACAGGGGGAATTATAACTATGGCTACACCTTC.

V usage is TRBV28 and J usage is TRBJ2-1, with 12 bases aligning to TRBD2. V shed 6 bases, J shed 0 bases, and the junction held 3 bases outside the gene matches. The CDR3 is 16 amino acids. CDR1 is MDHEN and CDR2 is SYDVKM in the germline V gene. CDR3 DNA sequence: TGTGCCAGCAGCACTAGCGGGGGGCGCTCCTACAATGAGCAGTTCTTC. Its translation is CASSTSGGRSYNEQFF. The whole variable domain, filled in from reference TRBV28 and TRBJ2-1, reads DVKVTQSSRYLVKRTGEKVFLECVQDMDHENMFWYRQDPGLGLRLIYFSYDVKMKEKGDIPEGYSVSREKKERFSLILESASTNQTSMYLCASSTSGGRSYNEQFFGPGTRLTVL.

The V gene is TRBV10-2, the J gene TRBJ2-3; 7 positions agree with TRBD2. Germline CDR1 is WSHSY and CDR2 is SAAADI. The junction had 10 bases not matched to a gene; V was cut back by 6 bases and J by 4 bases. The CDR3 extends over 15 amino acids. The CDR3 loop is CASRVRGSRPDTQYF. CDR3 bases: TGCGCCAGCAGGGTGCGGGGGTCTAGGCCAGATACGCAGTATTTT.

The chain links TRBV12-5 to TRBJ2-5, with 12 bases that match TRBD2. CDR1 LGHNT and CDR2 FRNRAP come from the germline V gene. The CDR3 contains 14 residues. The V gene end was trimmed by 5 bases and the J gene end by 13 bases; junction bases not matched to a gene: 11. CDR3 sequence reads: CASGHPTSGGSTYF. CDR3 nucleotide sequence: TGTGCTAGTGGTCACCCGACTAGCGGGGGAAGTACGTACTTC.

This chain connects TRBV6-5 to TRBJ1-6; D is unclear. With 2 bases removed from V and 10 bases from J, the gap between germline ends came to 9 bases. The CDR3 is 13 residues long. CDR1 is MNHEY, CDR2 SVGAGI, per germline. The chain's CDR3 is CASSYTHSSPLHF. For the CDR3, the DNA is TGTGCCAGCAGTTACACCCATAGCTCACCCCTCCACTTT.

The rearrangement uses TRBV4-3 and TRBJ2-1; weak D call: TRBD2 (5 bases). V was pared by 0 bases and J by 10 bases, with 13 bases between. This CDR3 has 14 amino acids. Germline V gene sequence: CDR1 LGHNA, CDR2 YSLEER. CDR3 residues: CASSQDRLAYEQFF. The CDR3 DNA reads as TGCGCCAGCAGCCAAGATCGCCTAGCCTACGAGCAGTTCTTC.

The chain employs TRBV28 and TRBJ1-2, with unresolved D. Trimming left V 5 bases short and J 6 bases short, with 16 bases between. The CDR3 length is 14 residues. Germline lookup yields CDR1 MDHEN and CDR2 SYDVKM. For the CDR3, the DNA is TGTGCCAGCAGTCCCCGGCTCGGGGTGGATGGCTACACCTTC. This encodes CASSPRLGVDGYTF.

CDR3: CASSLGAGGGETQYF. The CDR3 DNA reads as TGTGCCAGCAGCTTAGGAGCAGGGGGAGGTGAGACCCAGTACTTC. The chain employs TRBV11-2 and TRBJ2-5, with TRBD1 as a possible D gene (7 bases). V lost 1 base and J lost 5, with 14 bases in between. Germline V CDR1 and CDR2: SGHAT, FQNNGV. This CDR3 contains 15 residues.

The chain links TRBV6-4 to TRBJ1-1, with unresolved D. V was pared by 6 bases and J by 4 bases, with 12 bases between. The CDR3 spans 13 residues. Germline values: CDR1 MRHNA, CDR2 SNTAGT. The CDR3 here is CASSSLSGTEAFF. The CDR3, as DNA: TGTGCCAGCAGCTCTCTTTCGGGCACTGAAGCTTTCTTT.

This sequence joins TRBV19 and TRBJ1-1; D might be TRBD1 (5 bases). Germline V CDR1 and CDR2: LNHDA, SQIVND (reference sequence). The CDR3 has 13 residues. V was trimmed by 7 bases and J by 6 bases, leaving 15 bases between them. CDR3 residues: CASIPGGMAEAFF. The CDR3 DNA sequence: TGTGCCAGTATTCCCGGGGGGATGGCTGAAGCTTTCTTT.

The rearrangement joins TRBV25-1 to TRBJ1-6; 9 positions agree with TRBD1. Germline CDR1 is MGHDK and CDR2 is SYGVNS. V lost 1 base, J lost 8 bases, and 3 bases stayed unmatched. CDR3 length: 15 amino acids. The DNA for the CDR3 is TGTGCCAGCAGTGAATCAACAGGGGGCTATTCACCCCTCCACTTT. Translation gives CASSESTGGYSPLHF.